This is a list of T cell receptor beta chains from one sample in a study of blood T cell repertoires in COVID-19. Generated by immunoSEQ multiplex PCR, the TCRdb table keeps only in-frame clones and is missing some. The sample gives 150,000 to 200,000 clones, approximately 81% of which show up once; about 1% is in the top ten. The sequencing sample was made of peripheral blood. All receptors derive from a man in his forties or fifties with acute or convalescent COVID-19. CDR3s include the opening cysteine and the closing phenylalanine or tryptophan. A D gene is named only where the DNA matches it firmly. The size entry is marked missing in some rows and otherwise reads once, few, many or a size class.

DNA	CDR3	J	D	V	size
TGTGCCAGCAGCCCGGAAGCGGGGAGCCCTTCCTACGAGCAGTACTTC	CASSPEAGSPSYEQYF	TRBJ2-7	TRBD2	TRBV5-6	.
TGTGCCAGCAGCCCAGAGACTAGCGGGGTGTTGCAGTACTTC	CASSPETSGVLQYF	TRBJ2-7	TRBD2	TRBV6-5	.
TGTGCTAGTGGTTTCCACCTCTTGACAGGATTTAACACCGGGGAGCTGTTTTTT	CASGFHLLTGFNTGELFF	TRBJ2-2	.	TRBV12-5	.
TGTGCCAGCAGCCAACTAGCGGGGGGGAATGAGCAGTTCTTC	CASSQLAGGNEQFF	TRBJ2-1	TRBD2	TRBV3-1/TRBV3-2	.
TGCGCCAGCAGCCCCCAGGCACACCTCAATCAGCCCCAGCATTTT	CASSPQAHLNQPQHF	TRBJ1-5	.	TRBV4-3	.
TGCGCCAGCAGCTTGGAGGGTAGCGGTGGGAGGGAGACCCAGTACTTC	CASSLEGSGGRETQYF	TRBJ2-5	.	TRBV5-1	.
TGCGCCAGCAGCTTGGCTGCAACTAATGAAAAACTGTTTTTT	CASSLAATNEKLFF	TRBJ1-4	.	TRBV5-1	.
TGCGCCAGCAGCCCCGACGGGGCTAGCGGGGAAGAGACCCAGTACTTC	CASSPDGASGEETQYF	TRBJ2-5	TRBD2	TRBV4-1	.
TGTGCCACCAGCAGCGCGGGCCACACAGATACGCAGTATTTT	CATSSAGHTDTQYF	TRBJ2-3	.	TRBV15	.
TGTGCCACCAGTGATCCCACAGGGGGCGGTCAGCCCCAGCATTTT	CATSDPTGGGQPQHF	TRBJ1-5	TRBD1	TRBV24-1	.
TGTGCCACCAGCAGTGCTACCCTTTCCTACAATGAGCAGTTCTTC	CATSSATLSYNEQFF	TRBJ2-1	.	TRBV15	.
TGTGCCAGCACCCTAACAGGGGCTGGGGCCAACGTCCTGACTTTC	CASTLTGAGANVLTF	TRBJ2-6	TRBD1	TRBV6-5	.
TGCAGCGTTGCCGAGGGGGACGTTAACACTGAAGCTTTCTTT	CSVAEGDVNTEAFF	TRBJ1-1	.	TRBV29-1	once
TGTGCCTACTGGGACAGGGGGCGCGATGGCTACACCTTC	CAYWDRGRDGYTF	TRBJ1-2	TRBD1	TRBV30	.
TGTGCCAGCAGCGCCGATAGGGACTACTATGGCTACACCTTC	CASSADRDYYGYTF	TRBJ1-2	.	TRBV14	.
TGTGCCAGCAGCTCCGTGGGGAGCTCCTACAATGAGCAGTTCTTC	CASSSVGSSYNEQFF	TRBJ2-1	.	TRBV4-2	.
TGTGCCAGCAGCCAACTTCTACAGGGGGAGAACACTGAAGCTTTCTTT	CASSQLLQGENTEAFF	TRBJ1-1	TRBD1	TRBV4-2	.
TGTGCCAGCAGCTTCCGGGACACCGTGTACAATGAGCAGTTCTTC	CASSFRDTVYNEQFF	TRBJ2-1	.	TRBV5-4	.